This T cell receptor (beta chain) was sequenced for a study of OX40 agonist ivuxolimab in advanced cancers. Trimming took 4 bases from V and 4 from J, leaving 10 bases between them. This CDR3 region has 14 residues. The germline CDR1 and CDR2 sequences are MGHRA and YSYEKL. Data came from immunoSEQ multiplex PCR; TCRdb stores just in-frame clones and leaves some out. The table records tens of thousands of clones, around 91% of them present only once. The V call is TRBV4-1, the J call TRBJ2-2; the D is unclear. Sequencing was performed on CD4+ or CD8+ T cells sorted from blood, taken in a trial of the OX40 agonist ivuxolimab. This TCR was sampled from an adult with an advanced solid tumor such as melanoma, head and neck, liver or kidney cancer. The CDR3 here is CASSPARGTGELFF. The DNA for the CDR3 is TGCGCCAGCAGCCCCGCCCGCGGCACCGGGGAGCTGTTTTTT.